The 16 T cell receptor beta chains given below trace back to one sample, sequenced in a study of shared T cell receptors in the human thymus. TCRdb's copy holds only in-frame clones and misses some; the assay was immunoSEQ multiplex PCR. This sample has 700,000 to 750,000 clones, with 75% to 90% found just once. In addition, the sample was reused for a study of human thymus T cells.

Sample: thymocytes. The receptors shown here come from a girl under three years old with a congenital heart defect.

This clone occurred a few times. This chain connects TRBV6-5 to TRBJ2-7; 10 nucleotides line up with TRBD1. CDR3 length equals 13 residues. Trimming at V came to 10 bases and at J to 3 bases, leaving 6 bases not matched to a gene. Germline lookup yields CDR1 MNHEY and CDR2 SVGAGI. CDR3 loop: CATRQGAVYEQYF. DNA for the CDR3: TGTGCCACCCGACAGGGGGCCGTCTACGAGCAGTACTTC.

The chain carries TRBV29-1 and TRBJ2-1; 13 bases fit TRBD2. Germline-derived CDR1 and CDR2 are SQVTM and ANQGSEA. The CDR3 has 15 amino acids. With V trimmed by 1 base and J by 5 bases, 2 bases remained unmatched. CDR3 DNA sequence: TGCAGCGTTGAAGTCACTAGCGGGGGGGACAATGAGCAGTTCTTC. Amino acids: CSVEVTSGGDNEQFF.

This rearrangement joins TRBV25-1 to TRBJ2-7, with 7 bases fitting TRBD1. Germline values: CDR1 MGHDK, CDR2 SYGVNS. J was trimmed by 2 bases and V by 4 bases; bases with no gene match: 2. The CDR3 has 13 amino acids. CDR3 in DNA: TGTGCCAGCAGTGGACAGGGCCCCTACGAGCAGTACTTC. This encodes CASSGQGPYEQYF.

This clone has just one count. V is TRBV2 and J is TRBJ2-5, with a possible D match to TRBD2 (7 bases). This CDR3 has 13 residues. The V gene's germline CDR1 is SNHLY and CDR2 FYNNEI. Trimming stripped 7 bases from V and 5 bases from J, with 14 bases between. The CDR3 bases are TGTGCCAGCATAAGGGGGAGGGTGGAGACCCAGTACTTC. As protein: CASIRGRVETQYF.

The chain carries TRBV18 and TRBJ1-2, with TRBD1 identical over 7 bases. V dropped 3 bases and J dropped 10; count of bases not matched to a gene: 14. The CDR3 loop spans 15 amino acids. Germline-derived CDR1 and CDR2 are KGHSH and LQKENI. CDR3 DNA sequence: TGTGCCAGCTCACCCTTCGTACGACCGGGACAGTCCTACACCTTC. It encodes CASSPFVRPGQSYTF.

This rearrangement joins TRBV4-1 to TRBJ2-2, with a tentative D call TRBD1 (5 bases). The germline CDR1 and CDR2 sequences are MGHRA and YSYEKL. V lost 3 bases to trimming and J lost 2 bases, with 10 bases between them. There are 15 residues in the CDR3. The CDR3 bases are TGCGCCAGCAGCCACCGACAGATAAACACCGGGGAGCTGTTTTTT. As protein: CASSHRQINTGELFF.

V is TRBV5-1 and J is TRBJ2-1; D is possibly TRBD1 (8 bases). Germline V gene data show CDR1 as SGHRS and CDR2 as YFSETQ. With 4 bases removed from V and 7 bases from J, the gap between germline ends came to 18 bases. There are 15 residues in the CDR3. The DNA of the CDR3 is TGCGCCAGCAGCCTCCAAGACAGGGGAGGGAATGAGCAGTTCTTC. Its protein is CASSLQDRGGNEQFF.

This chain uses TRBV12-5 with TRBJ1-2; 9 bases map to TRBD1. The CDR3 runs to 15 residues. V shed 5 bases and J 5 bases; nucleotides not matched to a gene: 9. CDR1 LGHNT and CDR2 FRNRAP come from the germline V gene. This CDR3 is CASGPGQGPFYGYTF. The CDR3 nucleotides read TGTGCTAGTGGTCCCGGACAGGGGCCTTTTTATGGCTACACCTTC.

The V and J genes are TRBV4-3 and TRBJ2-1; TRBD2 matches at 12 bases. Germline loops: CDR1 LGHNA, CDR2 YSLEER. The V and J ends lost 4 bases and 5 bases, in that order; junction bases with no gene match: 18. The CDR3 spans 20 residues. DNA of the CDR3: TGCGCCAGCAGCCTTGGAAACGCGAGACTAGCGGGGGCGCCTGACAATGAGCAGTTCTTC. It specifies CASSLGNARLAGAPDNEQFF.

The chain combines TRBV15 with TRBJ2-1, with D perhaps matching TRBD2 (7 bases). Germline V gene sequence: CDR1 LNHNV, CDR2 YYDKDF (reference sequence). The CDR3 totals 21 residues. V was pared by 0 bases and J by 4 bases, with 28 bases between. CDR3 sequence (DNA): TGTGCCACCAGCAGAGATCGGACAGTGCCCAGGGGTGGGCGGGGGTACAATGAGCAGTTCTTC. It is translated as CATSRDRTVPRGGRGYNEQFF.

The chain links TRBV6-6 to TRBJ2-7; TRBD2 agrees at 15 bases. Trimming cost V 2 bases and J 4 bases; bases outside gene matches: 3. Germline V gene data show CDR1 as MNHNY and CDR2 as SVGAGI (reference sequence). This CDR3 has 16 amino acids. Here the CDR3 reads CASSYIGLAGGYEQYF. DNA for the CDR3: TGTGCCAGCAGTTACATAGGACTAGCGGGAGGGTACGAGCAGTACTTC.

This rearrangement joins TRBV20-1 to TRBJ2-1; 9 bases map to TRBD2. V shed 5 bases and J 13 bases; nucleotides not matched to a gene: 6. The CDR3 has 11 residues. Germline V gene lookup returns CDR1 DFQATT and CDR2 SNEGSKA (reference sequence). The chain's CDR3 is CSAAGGDYQFF. DNA of the CDR3: TGCAGTGCTGCGGGGGGGGATTATCAGTTCTTC.

This sequence joins TRBV4-1 and TRBJ2-7; TRBD2 matches at 13 bases. The J segment lost 3 bases and the V segment lost 1 base, leaving 3 bases of the junction unmatched. The CDR3 consists of 16 residues. Germline lookup yields CDR1 MGHRA and CDR2 YSYEKL. The CDR3 region is CASSQGGTSGVYEQYF. In DNA, the CDR3 is TGCGCCAGCAGCCAAGGGGGGACTAGCGGGGTCTACGAGCAGTACTTC.

V usage is TRBV27 and J usage is TRBJ1-1; D unclear. Trimming took 6 bases from V and 2 from J, leaving 13 bases between them. The CDR3 is 14 amino acids. Looked up from germline, CDR1 is MNHEY and CDR2 is SMNVEV (reference sequence). CDR3 region: CASRLEGPNTEAFF. The CDR3 nucleotides are TGTGCCAGCAGATTAGAGGGCCCTAACACTGAAGCTTTCTTT.

The chain links TRBV15 to TRBJ1-5; possible D gene TRBD1, 6 bases. Germline V lookup: CDR1 LNHNV, CDR2 YYDKDF (reference sequence). Deletions cut 3 bases from V and 3 bases from J, with 15 bases between. The CDR3 is 16 amino acids. The CDR3 region has the DNA TGTGCCACCAGCAGGGCGAACGGACAGATCAATCAGCCCCAGCATTTT. The encoded protein is CATSRANGQINQPQHF.

There are a few counts of this clone. This rearrangement joins TRBV7-6 to TRBJ1-4; the D gene is possibly TRBD1 (5 bases). Germline lookup yields CDR1 SGHVS and CDR2 FNYEAQ. This CDR3 has 15 residues. Trimming stripped 6 bases from V and 10 bases from J, with 21 bases between. DNA of the CDR3: TGTGCCAGCAGGCCGGTTGGAGGGGAGGCGGGAAAACTGTTTTTT. Protein product: CASRPVGGEAGKLFF.